What follows are 28 T cell receptor beta chains derived from one specimen sequenced in a study of blood T cell repertoires in COVID-19. The method was immunoSEQ multiplex PCR; TCRdb's version includes in-frame clones alone and lacks a portion of them. The repertoire has 200,000 to 250,000 clones, 87% of them found once; the top ten carry roughly 12%. Sequenced material: peripheral blood. The receptors here all came from a young woman who had recovered from COVID-19.

This rearrangement joins TRBV29-1 to TRBJ2-4; D remains ambiguous. Germline V lookup: CDR1 SQVTM, CDR2 ANQGSEA. V was trimmed by 6 bases and J by 6 bases, leaving 12 bases between them. The CDR3 length is 12 residues. CDR3 amino acids: CSVGATINIQYF. The CDR3 DNA reads TGCAGCGTCGGAGCAACGATAAACATTCAGTACTTC.

The chain employs TRBV7-7 and TRBJ2-3, with TRBD2 matching 9 bases. V was clipped by 3 bases and J by 2 bases; unmatched bases: 3. The germline V gene encodes CDR1 SSHAT and CDR2 FNYEAQ (reference sequence). The CDR3 extends over 15 amino acids. The CDR3 loop is CASSFSGRDTDTQYF. The CDR3 DNA sequence: TGTGCCAGCAGCTTTAGCGGGAGAGACACAGATACGCAGTATTTT.

V gene TRBV7-9 combines with J gene TRBJ2-3; TRBD2 matches at 11 bases. Germline values: CDR1 SEHNR, CDR2 FQNEAQ (reference sequence). This CDR3 contains 18 residues. The V gene end was trimmed by 3 bases and the J gene end by 8 bases; junction bases not matched to a gene: 16. In DNA form, the CDR3 reads TGTGCCAGCAGCTTTAATGTCCGCTTAGCGGGAGGGCCGGTTACGCAGTATTTT. Encoded protein: CASSFNVRLAGGPVTQYF.

In DNA form, the CDR3 reads TGCGCCAGCAGCTTGGTTGTAGAAGAGACCCAGTACTTC. Translating gives CASSLVVEETQYF. The chain has TRBV5-1 and TRBJ2-5; D gene ambiguous. The CDR3 covers 13 residues. CDR1 and CDR2 from the germline V gene are SGHRS and YFSETQ. V lost 0 bases, J lost 3 bases, and 6 bases lay in between. Complete variable domain (other parts from reference TRBV5-1 and TRBJ2-5): KAGVTQTPRYLIKTRGQQVTLSCSPISGHRSVSWYQQTPGQGLQFLFEYFSETQRNKGNFPGRFSGRQFSNSRSEMNVSTLELGDSALYLCASSLVVEETQYFGPGTRLLVL.

A few counts support this clone. The J gene is TRBJ1-1, the V gene TRBV10-1; D is undetermined. Trimming removed 3 bases from V and 4 bases from J, with 9 bases in between. This CDR3 region has 13 residues. Looked up from germline, CDR1 is WNHNN and CDR2 is SYGVQD (reference sequence). CDR3 DNA: TGCGCCAGCAGTGACGGGGAGTCCACTGAAGCTTTCTTT. Amino acids: CASSDGESTEAFF.

The J gene is TRBJ2-1, the V gene TRBV6-5; D ambiguous. From germline, CDR1 is MNHEY and CDR2 SVGAGI. The CDR3 is 14 residues long. Deletions cut 6 bases from V and 6 bases from J, with 15 bases between. CDR3 region: CASRMGPFVNEQFF. For the CDR3, the DNA is TGTGCCAGCAGGATGGGCCCGTTCGTCAATGAGCAGTTCTTC.

V and J are TRBV5-1 and TRBJ2-7; TRBD1 agrees at 8 bases. Germline V gene data show CDR1 as SGHRS and CDR2 as YFSETQ. V was clipped by 0 bases and J by 1 base; unmatched bases: 3. The CDR3 runs 15 residues. The CDR3 protein is CASSLGTGSSYEQYF. CDR3 coding DNA: TGCGCCAGCAGCTTGGGGACAGGGAGTTCCTACGAGCAGTACTTC.

This clone was detected only once. The chain couples TRBV19 to TRBJ1-6; D is uncertain. Trimming pared 7 bases from V and 7 bases from J, leaving 11 bases between. The CDR3 runs 13 residues. CDR1 LNHDA and CDR2 SQIVND come from the germline V gene (reference sequence). The CDR3 DNA reads TGTGCCAGTACCCAATCGGGAAATTCACCCCTCCACTTT. The encoded protein is CASTQSGNSPLHF.

V is TRBV24-1 and J is TRBJ2-1; TRBD2 might be the D (6 bases). Trimming removed 4 bases at V and 6 bases at J, with 9 bases between. This CDR3 spans 13 amino acids. Germline loops: CDR1 KGHDR, CDR2 SFDVKD. This chain's CDR3 is CATSEPGSNEQFF. In DNA, the CDR3 is TGTGCCACCAGTGAACCCGGGAGCAATGAGCAGTTCTTC.

This chain connects TRBV9 to TRBJ1-2, with D possibly being TRBD1 (5 bases). Trimming took off 0 bases at V and 6 bases at J, with 15 bases between the two ends. The germline CDR1 and CDR2 sequences are SGDLS and YYNGEE. The CDR3 spans 15 residues. CDR3 residues: CASSVAMRGSDGYTF. CDR3 nucleotide sequence: TGTGCCAGCAGCGTAGCTATGCGGGGGTCTGATGGCTACACCTTC.

This chain links TRBV30 with TRBJ2-7, with no clear D. Trimming cost V 5 bases and J 3 bases, with 11 bases left between them. In germline, CDR1 is GTSNPN, CDR2 SVGIG (reference sequence). The CDR3 is 12 residues long. The CDR3 sequence is CAWESGSYEQYF. The CDR3 DNA reads as TGTGCCTGGGAATCAGGCAGCTACGAGCAGTACTTC. Full variable domain (rest looked up from reference TRBV30 and TRBJ2-7): SQTIHQWPATLVQPVGSPLSLECTVEGTSNPNLYWYRQAAGRGLQLLFYSVGIGQISSEVPQNLSASRPQDRQFILSSKKLLLSDSGFYLCAWESGSYEQYFGPGTRLTVT.

The chain recombines TRBV11-3 with TRBJ1-1, with 11 bases that match TRBD1. Per germline, CDR1 SGHNT and CDR2 YENEEA. The CDR3 extends over 17 amino acids. V was clipped by 4 bases and J by 3 bases; unmatched bases: 10. The CDR3 reads CASSSDRGRGVDTEAFF. The CDR3 region has the DNA TGTGCCAGCAGCTCGGACAGGGGGCGCGGGGTAGACACTGAAGCTTTCTTT. The full variable domain, completed using reference TRBV11-3 and TRBJ1-1, is EAGVVQSPRYKIIEKKQPVAFWCNPISGHNTLYWYLQNLGQGPELLIRYENEEAVDDSQLPKDRFSAERLKGVDSTLKIQPAELGDSAVYLCASSSDRGRGVDTEAFFGQGTRLTVV.

In DNA form, the CDR3 reads TGTGCCAGCAGTGAGGGGGGGAGCTATGGCTACACCTTC. Translation gives CASSEGGSYGYTF. The chain employs TRBV6-4 and TRBJ1-2, with D possibly matching TRBD1 (5 bases). Per the germline V gene, CDR1 is MRHNA and CDR2 is SNTAGT. The CDR3 has 13 amino acids. The V and J ends lost 3 bases and 4 bases respectively, with 9 bases between them.

The V call is TRBV5-1, the J call TRBJ2-3; TRBD2 matches 10 bases. In germline, CDR1 is SGHRS, CDR2 YFSETQ. CDR3 size: 14 residues. V was clipped by 4 bases and J by 5 bases; unmatched bases: 4. CDR3 DNA sequence: TGCGCCAGCAGCCCGAGGACTAGCGGAGATACGCAGTATTTT. Translated, it gives CASSPRTSGDTQYF.

V is TRBV10-3 and J is TRBJ2-1; 10 nucleotides agree with TRBD2. V gave up 9 bases and J gave up 8 bases; unmatched junction bases: 19. The CDR3 totals 17 residues. Germline CDR1 reads ENHRY; CDR2 reads SYGVKD. CDR3 nucleotide sequence: TGTGCCATGGTCCGCGCCCCTACTAGCGGGGTGTGGTATGAGCAGTTCTTC. Residues: CAMVRAPTSGVWYEQFF.

This chain connects TRBV25-1 to TRBJ1-5, with D hard to call. There are 14 residues in the CDR3. From germline, CDR1 is MGHDK and CDR2 SYGVNS. V lost 3 bases and J 0 bases, leaving 6 bases between the germline ends. CDR3 in DNA: TGTGCCAGCAGTGATTGGCTTAGCAATCAGCCCCAGCATTTT. It codes for CASSDWLSNQPQHF.

The V call is TRBV27, the J call TRBJ2-1; D possibly corresponds to TRBD2 (7 bases). The CDR3 sequence is 16 residues long. CDR1 and CDR2 from the germline V gene are MNHEY and SMNVEV (reference sequence). V lost 8 bases and J lost 4, with 21 bases in between. The CDR3 DNA is TGTGCCAGCGGCAGGGGAGGGGGATTGGGGTACAATGAGCAGTTCTTC. Amino acid sequence: CASGRGGGLGYNEQFF.

The chain joins TRBV18 to TRBJ2-7; 7 nucleotides align to TRBD1. This CDR3 is 14 amino acids long. With 0 bases clipped from V and 3 bases from J, the junction kept 2 bases outside the gene matches. Germline V lookup: CDR1 KGHSH, CDR2 LQKENI. In DNA form, the CDR3 reads TGTGCCAGCTCACCACCTCCAGGGGGCTACGAGCAGTACTTC. This gives the protein CASSPPPGGYEQYF. Full variable domain (rest looked up from reference TRBV18 and TRBJ2-7): NAGVMQNPRHLVRRRGQEARLRCSPMKGHSHVYWYRQLPEEGLKFMVYLQKENIIDESGMPKERFSAEFPKEGPSILRIQQVVRGDSAAYFCASSPPPGGYEQYFGPGTRLTVT.

The chain is built from TRBV14 and TRBJ1-2, with unresolved D. Germline V gives CDR1 SGHDN, CDR2 FVKESK. Trimming removed 1 base at V and 5 bases at J, with 14 bases between. CDR3 length: 15 residues. In DNA form, the CDR3 reads TGTGCCAGCAGCCAAGTTACATTGGCGGGTTATGGCTACACCTTC. This encodes CASSQVTLAGYGYTF.

V is TRBV4-3 and J is TRBJ2-1; D unresolved. V lost 1 base to trimming and J lost 8 bases, with 15 bases between them. CDR1 and CDR2 from the germline V gene are LGHNA and YSLEER. The CDR3 spans 15 residues. CDR3 residues: CASSQGVSLYDEQFF. The CDR3 DNA sequence: TGCGCCAGCAGCCAAGGCGTCTCCCTTTACGATGAGCAGTTCTTC.

The chain employs TRBV27 and TRBJ2-7; maybe TRBD2 (6 bases). V lost 7 bases to trimming and J lost 3 bases, with 19 bases between them. The length of the CDR3 is 15 residues. Looked up from germline, CDR1 is MNHEY and CDR2 is SMNVEV (reference sequence). The CDR3 sequence: CASTKLGGVDYEQYF. DNA of the CDR3: TGTGCCAGCACCAAGTTGGGAGGTGTCGACTACGAGCAGTACTTC.

In regard to this clone: At one end, the junction sequence differs from germline, possibly due to a read error. This chain links TRBV6-5 with TRBJ1-4; tentative D call: TRBD1 (6 bases). The CDR3 spans 15 residues. Germline values: CDR1 MNHEY, CDR2 SVGAGI. The CDR3 bases are TGTGCCAGCGGTTACCCCCGGGGAGGGGGTGAAAAACTGTTTTTT. It translates to CASGYPRGGGEKLFF.

The rearrangement joins TRBV27 to TRBJ1-2; no clear D gene. V was shortened by 2 bases and J by 0 bases, with 13 bases between the two germline ends. The CDR3 covers 16 residues. Per germline, CDR1 MNHEY and CDR2 SMNVEV (reference sequence). The CDR3, as DNA: TGTGCCAGCAGTTTAGCAAGTGCGTATTCTAACTATGGCTACACCTTC. Translating it yields CASSLASAYSNYGYTF.

The chain combines TRBV11-3 with TRBJ2-3, with D unresolved. The CDR3 is made up of 14 amino acids. Trimming left V 2 bases short and J 1 base short, with 7 bases between. From germline, CDR1 is SGHNT and CDR2 YENEEA. This CDR3 is CASSLSPGTDTQYF. CDR3 coding DNA: TGTGCCAGCAGCTTAAGTCCGGGCACAGATACGCAGTATTTT.

This clone was counted a few times. J is TRBJ2-7 and V is TRBV6-5, with TRBD2 identical over 13 bases. Looked up from germline, CDR1 is MNHEY and CDR2 is SVGAGI. J gave up 5 bases and V 0 bases, and 4 bases lay outside the gene matches. This CDR3 has 16 residues. CDR3 bases: TGTGCCAGCAGTTACTCGAGAGGGACTAGCGGGAACGAGCAGTACTTC. Its protein product is CASSYSRGTSGNEQYF.

This clone was observed a few times. The rearrangement links TRBV11-3 to TRBJ2-1; 11 bases are shared with TRBD2. Unmatched junction bases numbered 10, after V lost 5 bases and J lost 4 bases. The CDR3 length is 17 residues. Germline V gives CDR1 SGHNT, CDR2 YENEEA. This CDR3 is CASSKRGGLAAYNEQFF. CDR3 nucleotides: TGTGCCAGCAGCAAAAGGGGGGGACTAGCGGCTTACAATGAGCAGTTCTTC.

The rearrangement joins TRBV6-4 to TRBJ1-1; no firm D call. Trimming took off 4 bases at V and 6 bases at J, with 12 bases between the two ends. In germline, CDR1 is MRHNA, CDR2 SNTAGT. This CDR3 spans 13 amino acids. The CDR3 spells CASSVTPVAEAFF. CDR3 DNA: TGTGCCAGCAGTGTAACACCAGTGGCTGAAGCTTTCTTT.

V and J are TRBV10-3 and TRBJ2-2; 14 positions match TRBD2. Germline V gene data show CDR1 as ENHRY and CDR2 as SYGVKD. The CDR3 is 18 amino acids. The V gene end was trimmed by 3 bases and the J gene end by 4 bases; junction bases not matched to a gene: 7. Here the CDR3 reads CAISDGTSGRTSTGELFF. The CDR3 DNA follows: TGTGCCATCAGTGATGGGACTAGCGGGAGAACGAGCACCGGGGAGCTGTTTTTT.